These T cell receptor beta chains were read from a single sample in a study of CD8 T cells in Susac syndrome. TCRdb re-called the immunoSEQ multiplex PCR reads with MiXCR, one entry per CDR3 protein. The table lists some 110,000 distinct CDR3 sequences, 85% to 95% of them singletons. Sample: CD4+ T cells from PBMCs. The receptor source for this set is a human donor with multiple sclerosis. Each CDR3 is given with its conserved first and last residue. The order of the fields is J gene, clone size, V gene, D gene, CDR3 protein, CDR3 DNA. D genes are given only for firm matches. Expanded clones are given a class, and other clones once, few, many or no size at all.

j_gene: TRBJ2-3
abundance: .
v_gene: TRBV7-2
d_gene: .
CDR3aa: CASSYGPGLTDTQYF
CDR3nt: TGTGCCAGCAGTTACGGTCCGGGGCTCACAGATACGCAGTATTTT

j_gene: TRBJ1-5
abundance: .
v_gene: TRBV5-1
d_gene: .
CDR3aa: CASSLDGQNNQPQHF
CDR3nt: TGCGCCAGCAGCTTAGACGGACAGAACAATCAGCCCCAGCATTTT

j_gene: TRBJ2-7
abundance: .
v_gene: TRBV15
d_gene: TRBD1
CDR3aa: CATSSPDRAGHEQYF
CDR3nt: TGTGCCACCAGCAGCCCCGACAGGGCGGGCCACGAGCAGTACTTC

j_gene: TRBJ1-4
abundance: once
v_gene: TRBV7-8
d_gene: .
CDR3aa: CASSLWVFGKLFF
CDR3nt: TGTGCCAGCAGCTTATGGGTTTTCGGAAAACTGTTTTTT

j_gene: TRBJ1-4
abundance: .
v_gene: TRBV13
d_gene: .
CDR3aa: CASSRPRDTVTNEKLFF
CDR3nt: TGTGCCAGCAGCCGTCCCAGGGACACCGTAACTAATGAAAAACTGTTTTTT

j_gene: TRBJ2-3
abundance: .
v_gene: TRBV30
d_gene: .
CDR3aa: CAWSKGAGGPDTQYF
CDR3nt: TGTGCCTGGAGTAAGGGGGCAGGGGGGCCAGATACGCAGTATTTT

j_gene: TRBJ1-4
abundance: .
v_gene: TRBV7-2
d_gene: .
CDR3aa: CASTPQGGPNEKLFF
CDR3nt: TGTGCCAGCACACCCCAAGGAGGGCCTAATGAAAAACTGTTTTTT

j_gene: TRBJ2-5
abundance: .
v_gene: TRBV11-2
d_gene: TRBD2
CDR3aa: CASSLGTSGGAGETQYF
CDR3nt: TGTGCCAGCAGCTTAGGCACTAGCGGGGGGGCTGGGGAGACCCAGTACTTC

j_gene: TRBJ2-7
abundance: .
v_gene: TRBV3-1
d_gene: TRBD2
CDR3aa: CASSQDVAGGNEQYF
CDR3nt: TGTGCCAGCAGCCAAGACGTAGCGGGGGGGAACGAGCAGTACTTC

j_gene: TRBJ1-2
abundance: .
v_gene: TRBV11-2
d_gene: .
CDR3aa: CASSLRAGGDGTF
CDR3nt: TGTGCCAGCAGCTTACGCGCGGGGGGGGATGGAACCTTC

j_gene: TRBJ2-7
abundance: few
v_gene: TRBV5-1
d_gene: .
CDR3aa: CASSSRKGVEQYF
CDR3nt: TGCGCCAGCAGCTCGAGGAAAGGGGTCGAGCAGTACTTC

j_gene: TRBJ2-4
abundance: .
v_gene: TRBV19
d_gene: .
CDR3aa: CASSIPQGINIQYF
CDR3nt: TGTGCCAGTAGTATACCCCAAGGGATAAACATTCAGTACTTC

j_gene: TRBJ2-7
abundance: .
v_gene: TRBV6-6
d_gene: .
CDR3aa: CASSTAGGGSSYEQYF
CDR3nt: TGTGCCAGCAGCACCGCAGGGGGGGGTAGCTCCTACGAGCAGTACTTC

j_gene: TRBJ1-1
abundance: .
v_gene: TRBV6-4
d_gene: .
CDR3aa: CASSDTVNTEAFF
CDR3nt: TGTGCCAGCAGTGACACAGTTAACACTGAAGCTTTCTTT

j_gene: TRBJ2-2
abundance: once
v_gene: TRBV7-2
d_gene: .
CDR3aa: CASSLQENGELFF
CDR3nt: TGTGCCAGCAGCTTACAAGAGAACGGGGAGCTGTTTTTT

j_gene: TRBJ2-6
abundance: .
v_gene: TRBV15
d_gene: .
CDR3aa: CATSRATLRSGANVLTF
CDR3nt: TGTGCCACCAGCAGAGCAACGCTTCGCTCTGGGGCCAACGTCCTGACTTTC

j_gene: TRBJ2-2
abundance: once
v_gene: TRBV4-1
d_gene: .
CDR3aa: CASSQSGLPGELFF
CDR3nt: TGCGCCAGCAGCCAATCAGGGCTCCCCGGGGAGCTGTTTTTT

j_gene: TRBJ1-6
abundance: .
v_gene: TRBV6-5
d_gene: .
CDR3aa: CASRYLTPPNSPLHF
CDR3nt: TGTGCCAGCAGATATCTGACACCCCCTAATTCACCCCTCCACTTT

j_gene: TRBJ1-4
abundance: few
v_gene: TRBV6-1
d_gene: TRBD1
CDR3aa: CASSKGAGGEKLFF
CDR3nt: TGTGCCAGCAGTAAAGGGGCAGGGGGTGAAAAACTGTTTTTT

j_gene: TRBJ2-7
abundance: once
v_gene: TRBV11-3
d_gene: TRBD2
CDR3aa: CASRPRGGMRSEQYF
CDR3nt: TGTGCCAGCAGACCCCGGGGAGGGATGAGAAGCGAGCAGTACTTC

j_gene: TRBJ1-5
abundance: .
v_gene: TRBV28
d_gene: .
CDR3aa: CASSFRGSSNQPQHF
CDR3nt: TGTGCCAGCAGTTTTAGAGGGTCGAGCAATCAGCCCCAGCATTTT

j_gene: TRBJ1-4
abundance: .
v_gene: TRBV5-1
d_gene: .
CDR3aa: CASRRAGTPNEKLFF
CDR3nt: TGCGCCAGCAGACGCGCCGGGACACCTAATGAAAAACTGTTTTTT

j_gene: TRBJ2-1
abundance: .
v_gene: TRBV18
d_gene: TRBD1
CDR3aa: CASSLTGTGSEQFF
CDR3nt: TGTGCCAGCTCACTAACCGGGACAGGGTCTGAGCAGTTCTTC

j_gene: TRBJ2-5
abundance: .
v_gene: TRBV3-1
d_gene: TRBD2
CDR3aa: CASSPNVVAGSQETQYF
CDR3nt: TGTGCCAGCAGCCCCAACGTGGTAGCGGGGAGCCAAGAGACCCAGTACTTC

j_gene: TRBJ2-2
abundance: .
v_gene: TRBV7-8
d_gene: TRBD2
CDR3aa: CASSAGLAGGRENTGELFF
CDR3nt: TGTGCCAGCAGCGCGGGACTAGCGGGGGGGCGGGAGAACACCGGGGAGCTGTTTTTT

j_gene: TRBJ2-1
abundance: .
v_gene: TRBV12-3/TRBV12-4
d_gene: .
CDR3aa: CASSLRGDEQFF
CDR3nt: TGTGCCAGCAGTTTGAGGGGGGATGAGCAGTTCTTC

j_gene: TRBJ2-6
abundance: .
v_gene: TRBV20-1
d_gene: .
CDR3aa: CSATVSSGANVLTF
CDR3nt: TGCAGTGCTACCGTAAGCTCTGGGGCCAACGTCCTGACTTTC

j_gene: TRBJ2-7
abundance: .
v_gene: TRBV2
d_gene: .
CDR3aa: CASSVEQPYF
CDR3nt: TGTGCCAGCAGTGTAGAACAACCTTACTTC

j_gene: TRBJ2-1
abundance: .
v_gene: TRBV20-1
d_gene: .
CDR3aa: CSARDRGSSYNEQFF
CDR3nt: TGCAGTGCTAGAGATCGGGGGAGCTCCTACAATGAGCAGTTCTTC

j_gene: TRBJ2-5
abundance: .
v_gene: TRBV5-1
d_gene: TRBD1
CDR3aa: CASSPTGTGVKETQYF
CDR3nt: TGCGCCAGCAGCCCCACCGGGACAGGGGTTAAAGAGACCCAGTACTTC

j_gene: TRBJ1-2
abundance: .
v_gene: TRBV3-1
d_gene: .
CDR3aa: CASSQDTRQPNYGYTF
CDR3nt: TGTGCCAGCAGCCAAGATACGAGGCAGCCTAACTATGGCTACACCTTC

j_gene: TRBJ2-3
abundance: .
v_gene: TRBV20-1
d_gene: .
CDR3aa: CSASHGPDTQYF
CDR3nt: TGCAGTGCTAGTCACGGTCCAGATACGCAGTATTTT

j_gene: TRBJ2-5
abundance: .
v_gene: TRBV3-1
d_gene: .
CDR3aa: CASSQAQGAQYF
CDR3nt: TGTGCCAGCAGCCAAGCTCAGGGAGCCCAGTACTTC